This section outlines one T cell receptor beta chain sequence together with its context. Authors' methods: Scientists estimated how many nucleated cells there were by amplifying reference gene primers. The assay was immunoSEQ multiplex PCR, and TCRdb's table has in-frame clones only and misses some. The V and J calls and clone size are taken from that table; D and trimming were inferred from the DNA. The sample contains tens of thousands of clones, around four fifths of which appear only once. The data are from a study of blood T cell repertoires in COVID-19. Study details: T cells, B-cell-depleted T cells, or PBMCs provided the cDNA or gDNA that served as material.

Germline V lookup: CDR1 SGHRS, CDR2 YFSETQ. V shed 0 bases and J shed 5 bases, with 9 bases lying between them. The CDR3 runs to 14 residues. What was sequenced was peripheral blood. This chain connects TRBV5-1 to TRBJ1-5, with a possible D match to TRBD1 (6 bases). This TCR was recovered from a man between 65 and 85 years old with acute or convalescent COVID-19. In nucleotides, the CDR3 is TGCGCCAGCAGCTTGGGACAGGAGGATCAGCCCCAGCATTTT. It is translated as CASSLGQEDQPQHF.